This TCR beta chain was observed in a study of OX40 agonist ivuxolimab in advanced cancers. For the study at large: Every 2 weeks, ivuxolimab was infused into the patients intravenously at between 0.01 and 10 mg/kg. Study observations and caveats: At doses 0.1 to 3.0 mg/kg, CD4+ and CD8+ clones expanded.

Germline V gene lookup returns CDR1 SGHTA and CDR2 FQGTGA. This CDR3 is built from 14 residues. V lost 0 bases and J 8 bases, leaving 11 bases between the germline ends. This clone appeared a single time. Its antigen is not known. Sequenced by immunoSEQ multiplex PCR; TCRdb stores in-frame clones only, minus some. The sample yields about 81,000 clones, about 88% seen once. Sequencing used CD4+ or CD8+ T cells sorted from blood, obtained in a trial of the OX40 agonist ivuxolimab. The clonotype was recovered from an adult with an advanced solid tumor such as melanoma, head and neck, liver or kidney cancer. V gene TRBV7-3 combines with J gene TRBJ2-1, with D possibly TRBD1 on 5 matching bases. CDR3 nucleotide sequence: TGTGCCAGCAGCTTAACGTTAGGGGTAGATGAGCAGTTCTTC. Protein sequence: CASSLTLGVDEQFF.